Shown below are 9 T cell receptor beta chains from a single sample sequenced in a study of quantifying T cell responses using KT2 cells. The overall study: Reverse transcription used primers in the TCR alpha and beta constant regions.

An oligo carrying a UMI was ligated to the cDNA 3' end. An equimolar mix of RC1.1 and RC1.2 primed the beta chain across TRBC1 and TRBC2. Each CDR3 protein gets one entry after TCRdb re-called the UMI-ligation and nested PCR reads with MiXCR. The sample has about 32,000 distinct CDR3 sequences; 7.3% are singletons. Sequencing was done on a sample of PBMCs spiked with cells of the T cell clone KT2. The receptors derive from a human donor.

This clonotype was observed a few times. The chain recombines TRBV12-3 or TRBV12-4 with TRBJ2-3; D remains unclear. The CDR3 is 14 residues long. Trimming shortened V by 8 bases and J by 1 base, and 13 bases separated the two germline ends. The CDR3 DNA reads TGTGCCAGCTCCCGGCCTGTGGGCACAGATACGCAGTATTTT. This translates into CASSRPVGTDTQYF.

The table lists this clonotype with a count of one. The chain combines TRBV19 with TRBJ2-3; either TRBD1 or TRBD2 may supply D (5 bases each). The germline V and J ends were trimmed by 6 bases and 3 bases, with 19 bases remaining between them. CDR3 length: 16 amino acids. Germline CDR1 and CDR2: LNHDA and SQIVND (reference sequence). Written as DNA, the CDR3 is TGTGCCAGTAGCTCCCATCGGGGACGGACGACAGATACGCAGTATTTT. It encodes CASSSHRGRTTDTQYF. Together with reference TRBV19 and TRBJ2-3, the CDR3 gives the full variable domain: DGGITQSPKYLFRKEGQNVTLSCEQNLNHDAMYWYRQDPGQGLRLIYYSQIVNDFQKGDIAEGYSVSREKKESFPLTVTSAQKNPTAFYLCASSSHRGRTTDTQYFGPGTRLTVL.

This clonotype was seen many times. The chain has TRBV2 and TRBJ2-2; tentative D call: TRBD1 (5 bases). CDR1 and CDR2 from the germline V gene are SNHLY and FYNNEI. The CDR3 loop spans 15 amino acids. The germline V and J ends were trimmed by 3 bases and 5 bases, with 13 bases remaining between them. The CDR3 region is CASSDGRVDTGELFF. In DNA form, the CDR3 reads TGTGCCAGCAGTGATGGCAGGGTGGATACCGGGGAGCTGTTTTTT.

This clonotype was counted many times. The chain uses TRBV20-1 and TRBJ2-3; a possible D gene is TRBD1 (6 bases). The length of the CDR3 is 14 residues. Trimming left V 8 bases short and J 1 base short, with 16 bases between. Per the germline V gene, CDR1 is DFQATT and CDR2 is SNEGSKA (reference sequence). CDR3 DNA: TGCAGTAAACTGGGGGCGCAGGGCACAGATACGCAGTATTTT. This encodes CSKLGAQGTDTQYF.

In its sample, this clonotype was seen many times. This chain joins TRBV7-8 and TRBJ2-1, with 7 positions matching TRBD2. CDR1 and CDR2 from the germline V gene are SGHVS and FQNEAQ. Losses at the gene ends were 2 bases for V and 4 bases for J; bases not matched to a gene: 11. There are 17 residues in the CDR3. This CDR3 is CASSLWGGSAQYNEQFF. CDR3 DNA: TGTGCCAGCAGCTTATGGGGGGGTAGCGCGCAATACAATGAGCAGTTCTTC.

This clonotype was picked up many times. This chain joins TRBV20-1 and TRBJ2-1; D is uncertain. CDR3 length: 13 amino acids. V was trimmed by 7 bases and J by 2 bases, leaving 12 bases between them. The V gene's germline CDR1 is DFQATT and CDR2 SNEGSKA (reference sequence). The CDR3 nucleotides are TGCAGTGGGGGTAGACAAACCTACAATGAGCAGTTCTTC. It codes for CSGGRQTYNEQFF.

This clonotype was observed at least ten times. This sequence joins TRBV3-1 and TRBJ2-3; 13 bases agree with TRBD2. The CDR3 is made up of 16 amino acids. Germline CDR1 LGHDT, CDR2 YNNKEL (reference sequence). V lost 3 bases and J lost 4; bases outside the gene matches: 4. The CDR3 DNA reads TGTGCCAGCAGCCATACTAGCGGGGGGGCCTCAGATACGCAGTATTTT. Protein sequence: CASSHTSGGASDTQYF.

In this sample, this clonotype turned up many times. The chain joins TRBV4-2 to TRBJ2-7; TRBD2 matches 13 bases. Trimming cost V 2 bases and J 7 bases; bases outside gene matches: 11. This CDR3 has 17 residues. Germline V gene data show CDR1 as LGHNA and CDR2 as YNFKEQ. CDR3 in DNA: TGTGCCAGCAGCCAAAAATCCGGGACTAGCGGGATGGAGGAGCAGTACTTC. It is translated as CASSQKSGTSGMEEQYF.

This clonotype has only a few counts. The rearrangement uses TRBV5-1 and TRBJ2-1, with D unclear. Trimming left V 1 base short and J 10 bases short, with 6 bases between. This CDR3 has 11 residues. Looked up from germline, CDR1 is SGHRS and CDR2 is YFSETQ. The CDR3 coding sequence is TGCGCCAGCAGCTTGAGTTGGGAGCAGTTCTTC. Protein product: CASSLSWEQFF.